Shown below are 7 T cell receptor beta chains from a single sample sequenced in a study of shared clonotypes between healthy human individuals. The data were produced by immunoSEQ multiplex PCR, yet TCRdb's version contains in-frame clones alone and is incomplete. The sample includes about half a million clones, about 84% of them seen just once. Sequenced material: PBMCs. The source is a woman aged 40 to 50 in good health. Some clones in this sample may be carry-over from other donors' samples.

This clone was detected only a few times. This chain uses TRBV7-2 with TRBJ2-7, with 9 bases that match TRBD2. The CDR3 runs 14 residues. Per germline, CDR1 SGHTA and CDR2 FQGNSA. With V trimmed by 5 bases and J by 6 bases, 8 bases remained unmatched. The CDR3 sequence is CASSPRTSVAEQYF. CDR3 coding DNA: TGTGCCAGCAGCCCTCGGACTAGCGTGGCCGAGCAGTACTTC. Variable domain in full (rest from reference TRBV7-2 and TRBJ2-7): GAGVSQSPSNKVTEKGKDVELRCDPISGHTALYWYRQSLGQGLEFLIYFQGNSAPDKSGLPSDRFSAERTGGSVSTLTIQRTQQEDSAVYLCASSPRTSVAEQYFGPGTRLTVT.

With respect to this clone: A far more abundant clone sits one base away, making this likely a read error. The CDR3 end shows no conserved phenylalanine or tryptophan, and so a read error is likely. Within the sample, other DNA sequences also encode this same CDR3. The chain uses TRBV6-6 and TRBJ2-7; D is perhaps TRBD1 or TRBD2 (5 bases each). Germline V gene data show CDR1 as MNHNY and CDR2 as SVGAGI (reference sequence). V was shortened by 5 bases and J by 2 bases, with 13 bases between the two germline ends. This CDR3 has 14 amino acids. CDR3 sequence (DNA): TGTGCCAGCAGTCTATCTGGGACCGCCTACGAGCAGTACCTC. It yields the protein CASSLSGTAYEQYL.

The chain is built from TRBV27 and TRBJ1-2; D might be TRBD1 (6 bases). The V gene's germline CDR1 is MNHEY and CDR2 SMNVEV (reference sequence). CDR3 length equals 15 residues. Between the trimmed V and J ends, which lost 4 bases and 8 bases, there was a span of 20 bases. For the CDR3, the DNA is TGTGCCAGCAGTTCAACAGGGATCCCCTTAGAGGGCTACACCTTC. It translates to CASSSTGIPLEGYTF.

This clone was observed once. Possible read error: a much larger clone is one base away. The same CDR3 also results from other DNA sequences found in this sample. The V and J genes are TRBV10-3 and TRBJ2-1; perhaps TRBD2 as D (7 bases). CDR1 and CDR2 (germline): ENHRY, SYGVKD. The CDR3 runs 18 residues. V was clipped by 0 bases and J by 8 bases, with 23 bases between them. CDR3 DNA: TGTGCCATCAGTGAGTCGAGAGGGGGACTGGCGGGAGTTGATGAGCAGTTCTTC. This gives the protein CAISESRGGLAGVDEQFF.

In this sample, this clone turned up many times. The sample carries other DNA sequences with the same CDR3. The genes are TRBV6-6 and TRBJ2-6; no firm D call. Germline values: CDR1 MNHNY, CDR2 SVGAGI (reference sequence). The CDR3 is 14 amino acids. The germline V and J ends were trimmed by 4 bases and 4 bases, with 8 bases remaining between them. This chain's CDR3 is CASSSFIGANVLTF. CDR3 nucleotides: TGTGCCAGCAGTTCGTTTATCGGGGCCAACGTCCTGACTTTC.

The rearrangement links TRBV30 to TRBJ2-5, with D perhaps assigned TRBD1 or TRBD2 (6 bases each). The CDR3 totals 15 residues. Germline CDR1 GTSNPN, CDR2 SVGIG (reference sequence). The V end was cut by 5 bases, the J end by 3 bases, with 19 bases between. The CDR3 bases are TGTGCCTGGTCATTCTACGGGGGCAGAAAAGAGACCCAGTACTTC. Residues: CAWSFYGGRKETQYF.

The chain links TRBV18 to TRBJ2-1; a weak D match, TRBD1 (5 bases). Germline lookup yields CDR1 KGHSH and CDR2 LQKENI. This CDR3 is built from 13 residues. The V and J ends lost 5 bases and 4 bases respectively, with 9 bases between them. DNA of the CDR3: TGTGCCAGCTCAGCAGGGAAATACAATGAGCAGTTCTTC. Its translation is CASSAGKYNEQFF.